These 11 T cell receptor beta chains share one sample of origin, sequenced in a study of long-term antiretroviral therapy in people with HIV. Investigators performed immunoSEQ version v3.0 at survey level. Data came from immunoSEQ multiplex PCR; TCRdb stores just in-frame clones and leaves some out. The sample carries 7,500 to 10,000 clones, about four fifths recorded once. Material: unsorted PBMCs, obtained 0.3 years before starting antiretroviral therapy. Every receptor here comes from a young man with HIV.

The J gene is TRBJ2-4, the V gene TRBV11-2; no definite D call. CDR1 and CDR2 (germline): SGHAT, FQNNGV. V lost 0 bases and J 0 bases, leaving 9 bases between the germline ends. The CDR3 covers 16 residues. The CDR3 loop reads CASSLDALGAKNIQYF. CDR3 bases: TGTGCCAGCAGCTTAGACGCCTTAGGAGCCAAAAACATTCAGTACTTC. Filled out from reference TRBV11-2 and TRBJ2-4, the complete variable domain reads EAGVAQSPRYKIIEKRQSVAFWCNPISGHATLYWYQQILGQGPKLLIQFQNNGVVDDSQLPKDRFSAERLKGVDSTLKIQPAKLEDSAVYLCASSLDALGAKNIQYFGAGTRLSVL.

The rearrangement links TRBV5-1 to TRBJ2-6; D might be TRBD1 (7 bases). This CDR3 has 15 residues. V was trimmed by 7 bases and J by 0 bases, leaving 11 bases between them. Per germline, CDR1 SGHRS and CDR2 YFSETQ. The CDR3 sequence: CASGGGYSGANVLTF. CDR3 coding DNA: TGCGCCAGCGGAGGGGGCTACTCTGGGGCCAACGTCCTGACTTTC.

The genes are TRBV4-1 and TRBJ1-6; tentatively, D is TRBD1 (6 bases). Germline V gene data show CDR1 as MGHRA and CDR2 as YSYEKL. CDR3 length: 14 amino acids. V was cut by 2 bases and J by 6 bases, with 8 bases left in between. The CDR3 nucleotides read TGCGCCAGCAGCCAACAGGGGACTAATTCACCCCTCCACTTT. The encoded protein is CASSQQGTNSPLHF.

The chain couples TRBV11-3 to TRBJ2-5; the D gene is possibly TRBD2 (5 bases). This CDR3 comprises 16 residues. V was cut by 3 bases and J by 4 bases, with 18 bases left in between. CDR1 and CDR2 (germline): SGHNT, YENEEA. CDR3 in DNA: TGTGCCAGCAGCTTTTTTTCCGCGGCCCGGGGAGAGACCCAGTACTTC. This encodes CASSFFSAARGETQYF.

This clone was detected a few times. The chain links TRBV4-3 to TRBJ1-6, with TRBD1 matching over 7 bases. In germline, CDR1 is LGHNA, CDR2 YSLEER. Trimming took 0 bases from V and 7 from J; bases not matched to a gene: 6. The CDR3 contains 16 residues. The CDR3 protein is CASSQDPRTGNSPLHF. As DNA, the CDR3 is TGCGCCAGCAGCCAAGATCCACGGACAGGAAATTCACCCCTCCACTTT.

The genes are TRBV6-6 and TRBJ1-4; a weak D match, TRBD1 (5 bases). CDR3 size: 15 residues. Germline V lookup: CDR1 MNHNY, CDR2 SVGAGI (reference sequence). Deletions cut 6 bases from V and 5 bases from J, with 16 bases between. The CDR3 protein is CASSYEGKRNEKLFF. Here the CDR3 DNA reads TGTGCCAGCAGCTATGAGGGGAAGAGGAATGAAAAACTGTTTTTT.

V and J are TRBV5-4 and TRBJ2-6; tentative D call: TRBD2 (5 bases). The CDR3 sequence is 15 residues long. Germline CDR1 reads SGHNT; CDR2 reads YYREEE (reference sequence). Trimming took off 1 base at V and 0 bases at J, with 5 bases between the two ends. CDR3 amino acids: CASSLRGSGANVLTF. The CDR3 DNA reads TGTGCCAGCAGCTTGCGGGGCTCTGGGGCCAACGTCCTGACTTTC.

The chain joins TRBV11-3 to TRBJ2-2; 7 positions match TRBD2. The CDR3 contains 17 residues. CDR1 SGHNT and CDR2 YENEEA come from the germline V gene. The trim removed 5 bases at V and 8 bases at J, leaving 17 bases unmatched. This CDR3 is CASSETSSGVLKGELFF. In DNA, the CDR3 is TGTGCCAGCAGCGAGACCAGCAGCGGGGTCCTTAAAGGGGAGCTGTTTTTT.

The chain couples TRBV7-8 to TRBJ1-1, with D uncertain. The CDR3 runs 16 residues. Per the germline V gene, CDR1 is SGHVS and CDR2 is FQNEAQ. V shed 1 base and J shed 0 bases, with 12 bases lying between them. The CDR3 DNA sequence: TGTGCCAGCAGCTTAGATAGGGCAGCCATGAACACTGAAGCTTTCTTT. Encoded protein: CASSLDRAAMNTEAFF. Supplemented by reference TRBV7-8 and TRBJ1-1, the full variable domain reads GAGVSQSPRYKVAKRGQDVALRCDPISGHVSLFWYQQALGQGPEFLTYFQNEAQLDKSGLPSDRFFAERPEGSVSTLKIQRTQQEDSAVYLCASSLDRAAMNTEAFFGQGTRLTVV.

The chain uses TRBV6-5 and TRBJ1-1, with TRBD1 identical over 7 bases. J was trimmed by 5 bases and V by 6 bases; bases with no gene match: 6. CDR3 length: 13 residues. Germline V CDR1 and CDR2: MNHEY, SVGAGI. In DNA form, the CDR3 reads TGTGCCAGCAGCCCAGGGGGGGGGACTGAAGCTTTCTTT. This codes for CASSPGGGTEAFF.

This sequence joins TRBV27 and TRBJ2-1; 9 bases map to TRBD2. V gave up 0 bases and J gave up 6 bases; unmatched junction bases: 9. The length of the CDR3 is 17 residues. Germline V CDR1 and CDR2: MNHEY, SMNVEV (reference sequence). CDR3 in amino acids: CASSLSIGGGAINEQFF. The CDR3 bases are TGTGCCAGCAGTTTATCAATCGGCGGGGGGGCAATCAATGAGCAGTTCTTC.